This T cell receptor (beta chain) derives from a study of T cell changes during pregnancy in multiple sclerosis. This clone was seen a few times. The table came from immunoSEQ multiplex PCR; TCRdb's copy has only in-frame clones and leaves some out. The sample includes approximately 30,000 clones, around nine tenths of them seen just once. CDR1 and CDR2 from the germline V gene are SNHLY and FYNNEI. Trimming took 2 bases from V and 0 from J, leaving 7 bases between them. The CDR3 is 14 residues long. This TCR derives from a female donor with multiple sclerosis, enrolled in a pregnancy study. V gene TRBV2 combines with J gene TRBJ1-1, with a weak D call TRBD1 (5 bases). The input for sequencing was CD8+ T cells from peripheral blood mononuclear cells, taken in the second trimester of pregnancy. The CDR3 bases are TGTGCCAGCAGTGAAAGGGGATTGAACACTGAAGCTTTCTTT. It encodes CASSERGLNTEAFF.